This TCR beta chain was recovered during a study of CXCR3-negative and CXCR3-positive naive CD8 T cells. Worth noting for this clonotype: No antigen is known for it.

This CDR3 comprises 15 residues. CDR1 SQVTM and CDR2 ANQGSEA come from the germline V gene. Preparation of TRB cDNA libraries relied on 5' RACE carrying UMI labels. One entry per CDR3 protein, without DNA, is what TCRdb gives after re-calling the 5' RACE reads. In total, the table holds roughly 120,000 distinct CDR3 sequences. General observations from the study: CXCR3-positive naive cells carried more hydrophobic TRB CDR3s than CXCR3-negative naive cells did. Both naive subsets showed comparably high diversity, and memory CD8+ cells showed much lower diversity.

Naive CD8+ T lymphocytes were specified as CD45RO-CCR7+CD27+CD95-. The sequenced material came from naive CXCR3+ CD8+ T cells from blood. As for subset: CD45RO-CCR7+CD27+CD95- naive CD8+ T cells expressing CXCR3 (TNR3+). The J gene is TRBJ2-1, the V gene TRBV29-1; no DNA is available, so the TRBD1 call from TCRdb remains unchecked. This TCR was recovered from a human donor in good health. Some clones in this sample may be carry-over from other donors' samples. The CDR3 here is CSVERTPPEGNEQFF.